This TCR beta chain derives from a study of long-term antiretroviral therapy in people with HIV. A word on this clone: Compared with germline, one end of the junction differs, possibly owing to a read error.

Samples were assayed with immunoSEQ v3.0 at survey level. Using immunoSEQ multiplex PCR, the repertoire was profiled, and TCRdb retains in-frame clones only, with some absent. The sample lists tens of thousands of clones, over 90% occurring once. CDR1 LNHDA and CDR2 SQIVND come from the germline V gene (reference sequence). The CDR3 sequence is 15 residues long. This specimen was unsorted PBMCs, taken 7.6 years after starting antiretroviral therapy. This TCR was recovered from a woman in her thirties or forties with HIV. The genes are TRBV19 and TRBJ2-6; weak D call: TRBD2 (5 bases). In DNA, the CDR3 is TGTGCCAGTAGTTTAGAGGGTGCTGGGGCCAACGTCCTGACTTTC. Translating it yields CASSLEGAGANVLTF.